This entry concerns a single T cell receptor beta chain. Template material for amplifying TCR beta CDR3 regions consisted of RNA transcripts. RT-PCR in the first round (using the HTBI primer set) targeted the TCR CDR3. TCRdb fed the multiplex PCR reads into MiXCR, producing one record per CDR3 protein. This table holds 300,000 or so distinct CDR3 sequences, 18% found once. CDR1 is DFQATT and CDR2 is SNEGSKA in the germline V gene (reference sequence). Trimming took 0 bases from V and 0 from J, leaving 12 bases between them. This CDR3 comprises 15 residues. This specimen comes from a study of T cells in Graves' hyperthyroidism and ophthalmopathy.

The receptor was derived from a woman between 45 and 60 years old with Graves' hyperthyroidism. The sample consisted of blood. This chain links TRBV20-1 with TRBJ2-7, with D possibly matching TRBD2 (6 bases). CDR3 sequence: CSARDAETSSYEQYF. The CDR3 bases are TGCAGTGCTAGAGATGCCGAGACTAGCTCCTACGAGCAGTACTTC.